This entry features one TCR beta chain sequence. It lacks a known antigen. Per-nucleotide qualities are absent, and no much larger clonotype sits a single base away. The collaborating institutions used their own protocols to collect whole blood in K2EDTA tubes. For TCRbeta analysis, collaborators shipped samples in one of three forms: frozen whole blood, isolated PBMCs, or DNA extracted from either of those sample types. TCRbeta CDR3 regions were amplified from genomic DNA using the immunoSEQ Assay, a bias-controlled multiplex PCR. On the study's bioinformatics: The number of nucleated cells in each sample was estimated by amplification of reference gene primers within the assay. To quantify the absolute abundance of each unique TCRbeta CDR3 rearrangement, sequence reads were collapsed and filtered. For each sample, productive Simpson clonality was calculated as the square root of Simpson's diversity index over productive rearrangements. TCRdb's version of the immuneACCESS table is confined to in-frame rearrangements and falls short of the full clone set. An unresolved V gene accounts for under half of the shortfall where checked; the remainder is of unknown origin. V and J calls and clone size come straight from that table; D and trimming were deduced from the DNA. For this sample there are hundreds of thousands of clones; 75% to 90% appear just once. The ten most abundant clones make up about 0.26% of the sample.

According to the germline V gene (reference sequence), CDR1 reads LGHDT and CDR2 reads YNNKEL. Trimming at the junction amounts to 3 bases on V and 2 bases on J, and the germline ends lie 8 bases apart. The CDR3 measures 13 amino acids from cysteine to phenylalanine. Only the CDR3 DNA stays, 39 bases, in frame from base 1. This record belongs to a study of blood T cell repertoires in COVID-19 (dated by TCRdb to the early 2020s). With regard to the full study: Samples covering the acute and convalescent phases of COVID-19 were provided by collaborators in the United States, Italy and Spain. The material from the prospective study consisted of cDNA or gDNA derived from T cells, B-cell-depleted T cells, or PBMCs. Deeply sampled blood TCRbeta repertoires from subjects exposed to, actively infected with, or recovered from COVID-19 were included in the dataset. The repertoires were released in a freely available public database meant as a resource for research on the immune response to SARS-CoV-2. The samples were drawn from the first 160 participants of the ongoing ImmuneRACE study and from 1,254 subjects provided by 6 global collaborators. Sample metadata almost always included a de-identified subject ID, COVID-19 status, age in years and sex. HLA class I and class II types, where available, came from metadata supplied by the sample provider rather than from assay-based typing.

Overall study results and their limits: Clinical and demographic metadata were provided uncurated, with the amount varying by source and participant.

The receptor comes from a woman aged 18-29 years with acute or convalescent COVID-19. The sequencing input was peripheral blood. The rearranged segments are TRBV3-1 (or the pseudogene TRBV3-2) and TRBJ2-7, with the D segment identity uncertain. CDR3 loop: CASSHGRTYEQYF. Read as DNA, the sequence is TGTGCCAGCAGCCACGGCAGGACCTACGAGCAGTACTTC.